A selection of T cell receptor beta chains follows, all from one sample in a study of T cells in Graves' hyperthyroidism and ophthalmopathy. TCRdb analysed the multiplex PCR reads with MiXCR anew, one entry per CDR3 protein. The profile shows over 500,000 distinct CDR3 sequences, roughly 15% of them singletons. Sequenced input: blood. Receptors originate from a woman in her thirties or forties with Graves' hyperthyroidism. The CDR3 runs from the conserved cysteine through the conserved F or W. The D gene is left open where the match is weak.

j_call	d_call	v_call	cdr3_aa
TRBJ2-1	TRBD2	TRBV7-3	CASSANPTSGRDYNEQFF
TRBJ2-3	NA	TRBV7-8	CASSLVSDASTDTQYF
TRBJ2-3	TRBD1	TRBV6-1	CASSENRGITDTQYF
TRBJ2-5	TRBD2	TRBV15	CASRLAGVVPETQYF
TRBJ2-7	NA	TRBV19	CASSEVGTSSYEQYF
TRBJ2-1	NA	TRBV4-1	CASSQGGRGSYNEQFF
TRBJ1-2	NA	TRBV2	CASSEVAMSDNYGYTF
TRBJ2-7	TRBD2	TRBV11-1	CASSSPLAGIYEQYF
TRBJ2-7	NA	TRBV10-1	CASSEGGPSYEQYF
TRBJ2-3	TRBD1	TRBV11-2	CASSSGTGRTDTQYF
TRBJ2-6	NA	TRBV27	CASRIGQTIGGANVLTF
TRBJ1-1	NA	TRBV3-1	CASSQVSANTEAFF
TRBJ1-1	NA	TRBV7-9	CASSLYQGKDTEAFF
TRBJ2-1	TRBD2	TRBV12-3/TRBV12-4	CASKNSGSGGNEQFF
TRBJ1-2	NA	TRBV12-3/TRBV12-4	CASSLTGPKRGYTF
TRBJ2-3	TRBD2	TRBV11-2	CASSLPGLAGADTQYF
TRBJ2-5	TRBD1	TRBV6-1	CASSSSSGGQETQYF
TRBJ2-3	NA	TRBV6-1	CASSYTRYQSGTDTQYF
TRBJ2-1	TRBD2	TRBV18	CASSPPIGTSGKDEQFF
TRBJ2-2	NA	TRBV6-6	CASSYRGPETGELFF
TRBJ2-7	TRBD2	TRBV28	CASSFALAGGRYEQYF
TRBJ2-7	TRBD1	TRBV11-3	CASHPGDRGHQQYF
TRBJ2-7	NA	TRBV10-1	CASSGPSYEQYF
TRBJ2-5	NA	TRBV12-3/TRBV12-4	CASSFGDTTQETQYF
TRBJ2-1	NA	TRBV18	CASSPPLPRRTTYNEQFF
TRBJ1-4	NA	TRBV2	CASKLDRNNEKLFF
TRBJ1-1	NA	TRBV12-3/TRBV12-4	CASSPPRAEAGSTEAFF
TRBJ1-5	NA	TRBV18	CASSPSVGGDSGAAQHF
TRBJ2-3	NA	TRBV2	CASRKIGNTDTQYF
TRBJ1-4	TRBD1	TRBV28	CASSIPGQDEKLFF
TRBJ2-7	TRBD1	TRBV28	CASSSGQDEQYF
TRBJ1-2	TRBD1	TRBV9	CASSAGQGYERGSGYTF
TRBJ2-2	NA	TRBV29-1	CSVDSHLNTGELFF
TRBJ2-1	NA	TRBV6-1	CASNSRNEQFF
TRBJ1-1	TRBD1	TRBV14	CASSTGVGTEAFF
TRBJ1-2	NA	TRBV6-1	CASGGARANYGYTF
TRBJ2-7	TRBD1	TRBV27	CASSSLDGQVSYEQYF
TRBJ1-2	TRBD1	TRBV7-9	CASSLETGANYGYTF
TRBJ2-3	NA	TRBV7-3	CASSLGAGTDTQYF
TRBJ2-1	TRBD2	TRBV20-1	CSARDASGRAYNEQFF
TRBJ2-7	TRBD2	TRBV10-2	CASSDGTRGYEQYF
TRBJ2-1	TRBD2	TRBV20-1	CSARFWTSGSPGEQFF
TRBJ2-1	TRBD2	TRBV27	CASSRGTSGSYNEQFF
TRBJ2-7	NA	TRBV2	CASIRGPAYEQYF
TRBJ1-3	NA	TRBV28	CASSTAGVGNTIYF
TRBJ1-1	NA	TRBV3-1	CASSTAGNTEAFF
TRBJ2-7	NA	TRBV7-9	CASSLAAPAGRGEQYF
TRBJ1-3	TRBD1	TRBV10-3	CAISGSKGAVAYGNTIYF
TRBJ2-7	TRBD1	TRBV11-2	CASSLDRGQGREQYF
TRBJ2-1	TRBD2	TRBV5-1	CASGPSGGRRDEQFF
TRBJ2-7	NA	TRBV27	CASSPRTEPYEQYF